Below are 6 T cell receptor beta chains sequenced from a single sample in a study of OX40 agonist ivuxolimab in advanced cancers. TCRdb's table, derived via immunoSEQ multiplex PCR, lists solely in-frame clones and lacks some. This repertoire shows 77,000 or so clones, 94% found once; its top ten account for roughly 22%. The sample was CD4+ or CD8+ T cells sorted from blood, taken in a trial of the OX40 agonist ivuxolimab. The receptors derive from an adult with an advanced solid tumor such as melanoma, head and neck, liver or kidney cancer.

The chain joins TRBV6-5 to TRBJ1-2; 7 positions match TRBD1. The CDR3 totals 13 residues. V trimming: 4 bases; J trimming: 4 bases; junction bases outside the gene matches: 3. CDR1 MNHEY and CDR2 SVGAGI come from the germline V gene. Here the CDR3 DNA reads TGTGCCAGCAGTTTAGACAGGGTCTATGGCTACACCTTC. It encodes CASSLDRVYGYTF.

V gene TRBV5-1 combines with J gene TRBJ2-7; weak D call: TRBD2 (7 bases). Trimming left V 0 bases short and J 0 bases short, with 13 bases between. The CDR3 extends over 16 amino acids. The germline CDR1 and CDR2 sequences are SGHRS and YFSETQ. CDR3 protein: CASSLGLADSSYEQYF. CDR3 nucleotide sequence: TGCGCCAGCAGCTTGGGGCTAGCGGACAGCTCCTACGAGCAGTACTTC. The variable domain in full, with the rest retrieved from reference TRBV5-1 and TRBJ2-7, is KAGVTQTPRYLIKTRGQQVTLSCSPISGHRSVSWYQQTPGQGLQFLFEYFSETQRNKGNFPGRFSGRQFSNSRSEMNVSTLELGDSALYLCASSLGLADSSYEQYFGPGTRLTVT.

V is TRBV27 and J is TRBJ1-1, with 7 bases matching TRBD1. In germline, CDR1 is MNHEY, CDR2 SMNVEV (reference sequence). V trimming: 7 bases; J trimming: 4 bases; junction bases outside the gene matches: 0. The CDR3 has 11 residues. CDR3 sequence reads: CASTGGTEAFF. The CDR3 nucleotides are TGTGCCAGCACAGGGGGCACTGAAGCTTTCTTT.

The chain joins TRBV9 to TRBJ2-1, with 11 bases that match TRBD2. The junction had 6 bases not matched to a gene; V was cut back by 0 bases and J by 7 bases. In germline, CDR1 is SGDLS, CDR2 YYNGEE. The CDR3 extends over 16 amino acids. The CDR3 sequence: CASSVVSSGRANEQFF. CDR3 sequence (DNA): TGTGCCAGCAGCGTAGTTAGTAGCGGGAGGGCGAATGAGCAGTTCTTC.

The chain recombines TRBV6-1 with TRBJ2-7; D unresolved. The V gene's germline CDR1 is MNHNS and CDR2 SASEGT. The CDR3 sequence is 15 residues long. V lost 7 bases and J lost 3, with 19 bases in between. The CDR3 loop reads CASNKLLPNDYEQYF. In DNA, the CDR3 is TGTGCCAGCAACAAGCTACTCCCGAACGACTACGAGCAGTACTTC.

The chain employs TRBV30 and TRBJ2-7, with unresolved D. The CDR3 consists of 13 residues. Trimming removed 4 bases at V and 2 bases at J, with 12 bases between. Germline V lookup: CDR1 GTSNPN, CDR2 SVGIG (reference sequence). The CDR3 here is CAWKTGPTYEQYF. The CDR3 coding sequence is TGTGCCTGGAAAACCGGACCAACCTACGAGCAGTACTTC.